This TCR beta chain was recovered during a study of blood T cell repertoires in COVID-19. Study-level background: From T cells, B-cell-depleted T cells, or PBMCs came the material, which was cDNA or gDNA.

The CDR3 consists of 12 residues. Here immunoSEQ multiplex PCR was the method, and the copy in TCRdb shows in-frame clones only, minus some. Of 160,000 or so clones listed, 80% are singletons. This clone has only a few counts. This clonotype was obtained from a man aged 55-75 years with acute or convalescent COVID-19. Specimen: peripheral blood. The genes are TRBV1 and TRBJ1-2. TRBV1 is given as a pseudogene. CDR3 residues: CTSSHGRGGYTF. The CDR3 region has the DNA TGCACCAGCAGCCACGGTCGAGGGGGCTACACCTTC.